The 18 T cell receptor beta chains listed next were all sequenced from one sample in a study of cytomegalovirus exposure and HLA in healthy donors. This PCR relied on a set of 60 Vbeta primers and 13 Jbeta primers. Using immunoSEQ multiplex PCR, the repertoire was profiled, and TCRdb retains in-frame clones only, with some absent. The data show under 200,000 clones, 68% seen once. Sequenced material: PBMCs. Receptor source: a man aged 50-59 years in good health and CMV-seronegative.

V is TRBV7-9 and J is TRBJ2-2, with D uncertain. CDR1 is SEHNR, CDR2 FQNEAQ, per germline (reference sequence). V lost 5 bases to trimming and J lost 7 bases, with 8 bases between them. This CDR3 region has 12 residues. The CDR3 loop reads CASSPFSGELFF. DNA for the CDR3: TGTGCCAGCAGCCCTTTTAGCGGGGAGCTGTTTTTT.

This CDR3 is CASRESSGRLLEQYF. The CDR3 DNA reads as TGTGCCAGCAGAGAATCTAGCGGGAGACTCCTGGAGCAGTACTTC. This chain uses TRBV28 with TRBJ2-7; 10 nucleotides match TRBD2. The CDR3 sequence is 15 residues long. The V and J ends lost 6 bases and 7 bases, in that order; junction bases with no gene match: 12. CDR1 is MDHEN, CDR2 SYDVKM, per germline.

The J gene is TRBJ2-2, the V gene TRBV27; 10 nucleotides agree with TRBD2. The CDR3 totals 13 residues. J gave up 13 bases and V 8 bases, and 10 bases lay outside the gene matches. Per the germline V gene, CDR1 is MNHEY and CDR2 is SMNVEV (reference sequence). As DNA, the CDR3 is TGTGCCAGCGGAGGACTAGCGGAGAGGGCGCTGTTTTTT. Amino acids: CASGGLAERALFF.

This clone occurred once. CDR3: CASSLAGQGLFYGYTF. The CDR3 nucleotides read TGTGCCAGCAGCTTGGCCGGACAGGGCCTCTTCTATGGCTACACCTTC. The chain links TRBV5-4 to TRBJ1-2; TRBD1 agrees at 8 bases. Unmatched junction bases numbered 8, after V lost 0 bases and J lost 4 bases. Germline CDR1 SGHNT, CDR2 YYREEE (reference sequence). The CDR3 spans 16 residues.

This clone was seen a handful of times. The chain is built from TRBV5-1 and TRBJ2-3; D gene ambiguous. This CDR3 comprises 14 residues. Trimming shortened V by 0 bases and J by 4 bases, and 9 bases separated the two germline ends. Germline V gene lookup returns CDR1 SGHRS and CDR2 YFSETQ. Written as DNA, the CDR3 is TGCGCCAGCAGCTTGGTGGTGGCCCCAGATACGCAGTATTTT. Translating gives CASSLVVAPDTQYF.

Worth noting for this clone: One end of the junction fails to match germline, which may point to a read error. This rearrangement joins TRBV7-7 to TRBJ2-1; the match to TRBD1 covers 8 bases. The CDR3 is made up of 16 amino acids. Germline CDR1 is SSHAT and CDR2 is FNYEAQ (reference sequence). CDR3 DNA sequence: TGTGCTAGCAGCTCAGGACAGGGAGAACTCTACAATGAGCAGTTCTTC. Translated: CASSSGQGELYNEQFF.

The J gene is TRBJ2-7, the V gene TRBV7-6; 7 bases agree with TRBD1. The CDR3 has 13 residues. Germline V gene data show CDR1 as SGHVS and CDR2 as FNYEAQ. V lost 5 bases, J lost 3 bases, and 4 bases stayed unmatched. The CDR3 DNA sequence: TGTGCCAGCAGCCGGGACAGCGGCTACGAGCAGTACTTC. Translating it yields CASSRDSGYEQYF.

This chain uses TRBV5-4 with TRBJ1-3, with 11 bases matching TRBD1. Germline values: CDR1 SGHNT, CDR2 YYREEE (reference sequence). This CDR3 spans 18 amino acids. Trimming at V came to 1 base and at J to 0 bases, leaving 6 bases not matched to a gene. CDR3: CASSLLIGQGASGNTIYF. Here the CDR3 DNA reads TGTGCCAGCAGCTTGTTAATAGGACAGGGGGCCTCTGGAAACACCATATATTTT.

V usage is TRBV28 and J usage is TRBJ1-5; perhaps TRBD1 as D (6 bases). V gave up 4 bases and J gave up 1 base, with 14 bases separating them. Looked up from germline, CDR1 is MDHEN and CDR2 is SYDVKM. CDR3 length: 16 residues. In nucleotides, the CDR3 is TGTGCCAGCAGTTGGGGGGGGAGGGGGAGCAATCAGCCCCAGCATTTT. Amino acid sequence: CASSWGGRGSNQPQHF.

This clone was counted a single time. J is TRBJ1-1 and V is TRBV10-2; 7 positions match TRBD1. Losses at the gene ends were 0 bases for V and 1 base for J; bases not matched to a gene: 11. The germline V gene has CDR1 WSHSY and CDR2 SAAADI. The CDR3 extends over 18 amino acids. The CDR3, as DNA: TGCGCCAGCAGTGAGTCCCCCAGACAGGGAAGATCGAACACTGAAGCTTTCTTT. Translation gives CASSESPRQGRSNTEAFF.

The chain uses TRBV7-6 and TRBJ1-3; a possible D gene is TRBD1 (5 bases). Deletions cut 0 bases from V and 4 bases from J, with 10 bases between. The CDR3 is made up of 15 amino acids. Germline V lookup: CDR1 SGHVS, CDR2 FNYEAQ. CDR3 nucleotide sequence: TGTGCCAGCAGCTTAGCAGGGGTATCCGGAAACACCATATATTTT. It encodes CASSLAGVSGNTIYF.

CDR3 nucleotides: TGCGCCAGCAGCGGATTCGGAGGTCTAGAGACCCAGTACTTC. Its translation: CASSGFGGLETQYF. This chain joins TRBV5-1 and TRBJ2-5, with D tentatively TRBD2 (5 bases). Germline CDR1 is SGHRS and CDR2 is YFSETQ. The CDR3 is made up of 14 amino acids. V lost 4 bases and J 4 bases, leaving 14 bases between the germline ends. The variable domain in full, with the rest retrieved from reference TRBV5-1 and TRBJ2-5, is KAGVTQTPRYLIKTRGQQVTLSCSPISGHRSVSWYQQTPGQGLQFLFEYFSETQRNKGNFPGRFSGRQFSNSRSEMNVSTLELGDSALYLCASSGFGGLETQYFGPGTRLLVL.

The J gene is TRBJ1-6, the V gene TRBV4-1, with a possible D match to TRBD1 (6 bases). This CDR3 contains 16 residues. Germline V gives CDR1 MGHRA, CDR2 YSYEKL. V was trimmed by 4 bases and J by 8 bases, leaving 18 bases between them. CDR3 nucleotides: TGCGCCAGCAGCCGAACACTGACAGGCGTCGATTCACCCCTCCACTTT. Protein sequence: CASSRTLTGVDSPLHF.

The table lists this clone with a few counts. The CDR3 coding sequence is TGTGCCAGCAGTCGCGTGAACTCCTACAATGAGCAGTTCTTC. Translated, it gives CASSRVNSYNEQFF. The rearrangement uses TRBV25-1 and TRBJ2-1; D gene unclear. The CDR3 consists of 14 residues. V lost 5 bases and J lost 0, with 8 bases in between. CDR1 and CDR2 from the germline V gene are MGHDK and SYGVNS.

This clone was picked up a small number of times. Within the sample, other DNA sequences also encode this same CDR3. The chain links TRBV4-1 to TRBJ1-5; 7 bases line up with TRBD1. Germline V lookup: CDR1 MGHRA, CDR2 YSYEKL. CDR3 length: 15 residues. With V trimmed by 0 bases and J by 6 bases, 5 bases remained unmatched. CDR3 sequence (DNA): TGCGCCAGCAGCCAAGATCCCAGGGGGAGTCAGCCCCAGCATTTT. Translated, it gives CASSQDPRGSQPQHF.

The V and J genes are TRBV4-3 and TRBJ2-1; 8 bases fit TRBD1. The J segment lost 0 bases and the V segment lost 4 bases, leaving 8 bases of the junction unmatched. Germline loops: CDR1 LGHNA, CDR2 YSLEER. The CDR3 has 17 residues. CDR3 nucleotide sequence: TGCGCCAGCAGCCCCGGACAGGGAGCGGGCTCCTACAATGAGCAGTTCTTC. As protein: CASSPGQGAGSYNEQFF.

The CDR3 DNA follows: TGTGCCAGCAGTTACTCGGACAGGGCACACGAGCAGTACTTC. Encoded protein: CASSYSDRAHEQYF. The rearrangement uses TRBV6-5 and TRBJ2-5; 8 bases map to TRBD1. The end of the DNA aligns better with TRBJ2-7, so the J call may be wrong. This CDR3 is 14 amino acids long. The germline V gene has CDR1 MNHEY and CDR2 SVGAGI.

J is TRBJ2-3 and V is TRBV25-1; D is possibly TRBD2 (5 bases). The CDR3 is 18 amino acids. Trimming took 8 bases from V and 2 from J, leaving 26 bases between them. Germline CDR1 is MGHDK and CDR2 is SYGVNS. Written as DNA, the CDR3 is TGTGCCAGCTACCTTAACCGAGGAGGTCCCACTTACACAGATACGCAGTATTTT. It codes for CASYLNRGGPTYTDTQYF.